Shown below are 9 T cell receptor beta chains from a single sample sequenced in a study of T cell responses to AZD1222 COVID-19 vaccine. This table comes from immunoSEQ multiplex PCR, and its TCRdb copy is limited to in-frame clones, with some not included. Found here are 98,000 or so clones, roughly 84% of them singletons; the top ten hold approximately 15%. The sequencing used peripheral blood, collected 28 days after the second AZD1222 dose. These receptors originate from an adult who received the AZD1222 COVID-19 vaccine.

This chain connects TRBV11-2 to TRBJ1-2; maybe TRBD1 (6 bases). The length of the CDR3 is 16 residues. Germline V gives CDR1 SGHAT, CDR2 FQNNGV. Deletions cut 2 bases from V and 7 bases from J, with 20 bases between. CDR3 coding DNA: TGTGCCAGCAGCTTATCACAGGGACCCTATCTAGGTGGCTACACCTTC. Amino acids: CASSLSQGPYLGGYTF.

V gene TRBV14 combines with J gene TRBJ2-7, with D uncertain. The CDR3 is made up of 13 amino acids. Germline CDR1 is SGHDN and CDR2 is FVKESK. V was pared by 3 bases and J by 4 bases, with 10 bases between. CDR3 sequence: CASSHQPIYEQYF. The CDR3 DNA reads as TGTGCCAGCAGCCACCAGCCTATTTACGAGCAGTACTTC.

The chain uses TRBV18 and TRBJ1-1; D perhaps matches TRBD1 (6 bases). The V end lost 6 bases, the J end lost 0 bases, and 17 bases lay between the germline ends. Germline V CDR1 and CDR2: KGHSH, LQKENI. This CDR3 is built from 16 residues. CDR3 sequence reads: CASSQGGGGLNTEAFF. The CDR3 coding sequence is TGTGCCAGCTCCCAGGGAGGGGGGGGACTGAACACTGAAGCTTTCTTT.

This rearrangement joins TRBV9 to TRBJ1-2; D is ambiguous. V lost 4 bases, J lost 8 bases, and 15 bases lay in between. CDR3 size: 13 residues. Germline CDR1 SGDLS, CDR2 YYNGEE. CDR3 bases: TGTGCCAGCAGCCCCCGCGTGCGCGGAGGCTACACCTTC. Its translation: CASSPRVRGGYTF.

The chain carries TRBV11-3 and TRBJ1-5; TRBD1 is a possible D gene (6 bases). V gave up 5 bases and J gave up 2 bases, with 7 bases separating them. In germline, CDR1 is SGHNT, CDR2 YENEEA. CDR3 length: 13 amino acids. The CDR3 DNA follows: TGTGCCAGCAGCCCAGGGGGCAATCAGCCCCAGCATTTT. It is translated as CASSPGGNQPQHF.

CDR3 amino acids: CASSPSWGTTDTQYF. The CDR3 DNA reads TGTGCCAGCAGTCCTAGTTGGGGAACCACAGATACGCAGTATTTT. This chain joins TRBV5-4 and TRBJ2-3; D is ambiguous. The CDR3 extends over 15 amino acids. Germline loops: CDR1 SGHNT, CDR2 YYREEE (reference sequence). V was pared by 5 bases and J by 2 bases, with 15 bases between.

The gene calls are TRBV19 and TRBJ1-5; 7 bases line up with TRBD1. CDR3 length: 16 residues. V lost 4 bases, J lost 2 bases, and 8 bases stayed unmatched. Germline CDR1 and CDR2: LNHDA and SQIVND (reference sequence). In DNA, the CDR3 is TGTGCCAGTAGTAATCCCAGGACAGGAGGCAATCAGCCCCAGCATTTT. Amino acid sequence: CASSNPRTGGNQPQHF.

CDR3 loop: CASSDRSSYEQYF. The CDR3 nucleotides are TGCGCCAGCAGTGACAGGAGCTCCTACGAGCAGTACTTC. The genes are TRBV10-1 and TRBJ2-7; D is ambiguous. The germline gives CDR1 WNHNN, CDR2 SYGVQD (reference sequence). CDR3 length equals 13 residues. V was cut by 3 bases and J by 0 bases, with 6 bases left in between.

The V gene is TRBV4-2, the J gene TRBJ2-2, with 8 bases identical to TRBD1. Germline V CDR1 and CDR2: LGHNA, YNFKEQ. The CDR3 consists of 18 residues. The ends lost 0 bases at V and 0 bases at J; junction bases unmatched: 6. CDR3 residues: CASSQESTGAPNTGELFF. The CDR3 DNA follows: TGTGCCAGCAGCCAAGAATCGACAGGGGCTCCGAACACCGGGGAGCTGTTTTTT.